These 21 T cell receptor beta chains were sequenced from one sample in a study of tumor-infiltrating lymphocytes in primary liver carcinoma. cDNA specific to TCR beta was made from roughly 500 ng of total RNA, with a constant-region primer employed for priming. Each TCR beta library was derived from three nested multiplex PCR rounds that employed slightly modified ARM-PCR. Each of the first two PCR rounds ran about 9 cycles with TRBV1-TRBV30 forward and C-beta reverse primers. MiXCR, applied by TCRdb to the multiplex PCR reads, yields one record per CDR3 protein. The table has over 40,000 distinct CDR3 sequences, approximately 80% seen once. It was from roughly 20-30 mg of unsorted bulk tissue that RNA and DNA were co-extracted. The source material was liver tumor tissue from sampling region 5. The subset denotes: tumor region T5, tumor centre. These receptors originate from a man in his forties or fifties with primary liver carcinoma and hepatitis B virus infection.

This clonotype has a count of ten or more. This may come from a read error, since a much larger clone is one base off. The final CDR3 position lacks the conserved phenylalanine or tryptophan, pointing to a likely read error. CDR3 in amino acids: CASRGQHLDTEAFS. The DNA for the CDR3 is TGCGCCAGCAGGGGACAGCATTTGGACACTGAAGCTTTCTCT. This sequence joins TRBV10-2 and TRBJ1-1, with 7 bases aligning to TRBD1. V trimming: 6 bases; J trimming: 3 bases; junction bases outside the gene matches: 7. CDR1 and CDR2 from the germline V gene are WSHSY and SAAADI. The CDR3 runs 14 residues.

As for this clonotype: An end of the junction does not agree with germline; a read error may underlie this. The chain joins TRBV11-2 to TRBJ2-1, with D maybe TRBD2 (6 bases). This CDR3 region has 14 residues. Germline CDR1 SGHAT, CDR2 FQNNGV. In DNA form, the CDR3 reads TGTGCCAGCAGCCAGACTAGAGGGACGGGTGAGCAATTCTTC. Residues: CASSQTRGTGEQFF.

V is TRBV12-3 or TRBV12-4 and J is TRBJ2-7, with 7 bases that match TRBD2. V was clipped by 10 bases and J by 6 bases; unmatched bases: 21. The CDR3 runs to 16 residues. CDR3 amino acids: CAISSRTRRLYGEQYF. CDR3 nucleotides: TGTGCCATTAGTTCCAGGACTAGAAGGCTATATGGCGAGCAGTACTTC.

Concerning this clonotype itself: The conserved final phenylalanine or tryptophan is absent from the CDR3, which likely points to a read error. The chain uses TRBV24-1 and TRBJ2-1; D is unresolved. The germline gives CDR1 KGHDR, CDR2 SFDVKD. V lost 3 bases and J lost 9, with 5 bases in between. The CDR3 has 11 amino acids. For the CDR3, the DNA is TGTGCCACCAGTGATGATATTGAGCAGTTCTTA. This translates into CATSDDIEQFL.

For this clonotype: A read error is likely, as this CDR3 ends without the conserved phenylalanine or tryptophan. The chain is built from TRBV10-2 and TRBJ1-1; D is unresolved. Germline-derived CDR1 and CDR2 are WSHSY and SAAADI. V lost 11 bases and J lost 2, with 15 bases in between. This CDR3 is 13 amino acids long. The chain's CDR3 is CAWSEVENTEAFL. CDR3 DNA: TGCGCCTGGAGTGAAGTAGAAAACACTGAAGCTTTCCTT.

V gene TRBV20-1 combines with J gene TRBJ2-7; 9 positions match TRBD2. Germline V gene data show CDR1 as DFQATT and CDR2 as SNEGSKA (reference sequence). The V segment lost 6 bases and the J segment 3 bases; nucleotides outside the gene matches: 12. CDR3 length: 15 amino acids. The CDR3 DNA is TGCAGTGCCCCTGATGCGGGAGGGTCCCACTACGAGCAGTACTTC. It is translated as CSAPDAGGSHYEQYF.

The chain has TRBV28 and TRBJ1-3; D perhaps matches TRBD1 (6 bases). Between the trimmed V and J ends, which lost 5 bases and 12 bases, there was a span of 26 bases. This CDR3 contains 16 residues. Germline CDR1 reads MDHEN; CDR2 reads SYDVKM. This CDR3 reads CASSPIDRIQLSIIYF. The DNA of the CDR3 is TGTGCCAGCAGTCCCATCGACAGGATTCAACTTAGCATCATATATTTT.

The V and J genes are TRBV2 and TRBJ2-7, with D possibly matching TRBD1 (5 bases). The CDR3 length is 12 residues. The V gene's germline CDR1 is SNHLY and CDR2 FYNNEI. Trimming cost V 6 bases and J 4 bases, with 10 bases left between them. The CDR3 DNA reads TGTGCCAGCAGCCGCGGACAATACGAGCAGTACTTC. Residues: CASSRGQYEQYF.

In the case of this clonotype: The junction departs from germline at one end; a sequencing error may be responsible. V and J are TRBV5-4 and TRBJ1-6, with D maybe TRBD1 (6 bases). The germline CDR1 and CDR2 sequences are SGHNT and YYREEE (reference sequence). CDR3 length: 15 amino acids. The CDR3 protein is CANSTGQGVGSPLHF. In DNA, the CDR3 is TGTGCCAACAGCACAGGGCAGGGAGTAGGATCACCCCTCCACTTT.

The CDR3 spells CARSLNRVGTQYF. The CDR3 bases are TGTGCCAGGAGCCTGAACAGGGTTGGGACCCAGTACTTC. The chain is built from TRBV6-6 and TRBJ2-5; perhaps TRBD1 as D (6 bases). The germline V gene has CDR1 MNHNY and CDR2 SVGAGI (reference sequence). Between the trimmed V and J ends, which lost 9 bases and 7 bases, there was a span of 18 bases. The CDR3 runs 13 residues.

This clonotype occurred a few times. A much larger clone sits a single nucleotide away, making a read error possible. Since no conserved phenylalanine or tryptophan closes the CDR3, a read error is the likely cause. J is TRBJ2-1 and V is TRBV7-9; D is ambiguous. CDR1 and CDR2 from the germline V gene are SEHNR and FQNEAQ (reference sequence). Trimming pared 5 bases from V and 6 bases from J, leaving 14 bases between. This CDR3 region has 14 residues. CDR3 region: CASSPRAALNEQFL. CDR3 coding DNA: TGTGCCAGCAGCCCACGGGCGGCCCTCAATGAGCAGTTCTTA.

This clonotype has a single count. One end of the junction is discordant with germline, which a read error may explain. V usage is TRBV2 and J usage is TRBJ2-3; D ambiguous. The CDR3 is made up of 14 amino acids. Germline CDR1 reads SNHLY; CDR2 reads FYNNEI. The CDR3 DNA reads TGTGCCAGCAACGAGTGGGATGACACAGATACGGAGTATTTT. It is translated as CASNEWDDTDTEYF.

Remarks on this clonotype: The CDR3 end shows no conserved phenylalanine or tryptophan, and so a read error is likely. The chain is built from TRBV5-1 and TRBJ2-7; TRBD2 matches 7 bases. Germline CDR1 reads SGHRS; CDR2 reads YFSETQ. CDR3 length: 14 amino acids. The junction had 7 bases not matched to a gene; V was cut back by 4 bases and J by 3 bases. The CDR3 spells CASSPAGRYYEQYT. The CDR3 DNA reads as TGCGCCAGCAGCCCAGCGGGACGGTACTACGAGCAGTACACC.

Comment on this clonotype: The junction does not match germline at one end; this may be a read error. The genes are TRBV12-3 or TRBV12-4 and TRBJ2-7; no clear D. There are 13 residues in the CDR3. DNA for the CDR3: TGTGCCGGCAGTTTACAGCAGAGCTACGAGCAATACTTC. It translates to CAGSLQQSYEQYF.

This clonotype was seen once. A single base separates this from a much larger clone, so it may be a read error. The V call is TRBV11-1, the J call TRBJ2-3; no clear D gene. This CDR3 comprises 13 residues. The V end was cut by 3 bases, the J end by 3 bases, with 7 bases between. Germline V gives CDR1 SGHAT, CDR2 FQDESV (reference sequence). For the CDR3, the DNA is TGTGCCAGCAGCTTGATCCGAACAGATACGCAGTATTTT. This translates into CASSLIRTDTQYF. Looking up the rest from reference TRBV11-1 and TRBJ2-3 gives the full variable domain: EAEVAQSPRYKITEKSQAVAFWCDPISGHATLYWYRQILGQGPELLVQFQDESVVDDSQLPKDRFSAERLKGVDSTLKIQPAELGDSAMYLCASSLIRTDTQYFGPGTRLTVL.

On this clonotype: No conserved phenylalanine or tryptophan ends this CDR3, so it is likely a read error. The chain carries TRBV29-1 and TRBJ2-1; the match to TRBD2 covers 10 bases. This CDR3 spans 13 amino acids. The germline V gene encodes CDR1 SQVTM and CDR2 ANQGSEA. The CDR3: CSGGTSGFNEQFL. DNA of the CDR3: TGTAGCGGGGGGACTAGTGGGTTCAATGAGCAGTTCCTC.

This clonotype has just one count. Germline and junction disagree at one end, which may indicate a read error. The chain uses TRBV29-1 and TRBJ1-2; D is unclear. The CDR3 length is 14 residues. CDR1 is SQVTM and CDR2 is ANQGSEA in the germline V gene. CDR3 in DNA: TGCAGCGTTGAAGCGGAAGAAGGGATGGATGCCTACACTTTC. It yields the protein CSVEAEEGMDAYTF.

Comment on this clonotype: This likely comes from a read error, as the CDR3 has no conserved phenylalanine or tryptophan at its end. The J gene is TRBJ1-1, the V gene TRBV28; 7 bases map to TRBD1. CDR3 size: 14 residues. Germline V gives CDR1 MDHEN, CDR2 SYDVKM. CDR3 region: CASSLGQKNTEAFS. DNA of the CDR3: TGTGCCAGCAGTTTGGGACAGAAAAACACTGAGGCTTTCTCT.

This chain uses TRBV29-1 with TRBJ2-7; tentatively, D is TRBD1 (5 bases). The CDR3 covers 16 residues. Trimming took off 8 bases at V and 2 bases at J, with 25 bases between the two ends. CDR1 is SQVTM and CDR2 is ANQGSEA in the germline V gene. The CDR3 loop is CSTVTSGAGTPYEQYF. DNA of the CDR3: TGCAGCACCGTGACATCTGGGGCCGGCACTCCCTACGAGCAGTACTTC.

The table lists this clonotype with a count of one. A junction boundary mismatches the germline segment, possibly from a read error. The chain is built from TRBV29-1 and TRBJ2-3, with D perhaps TRBD2 (6 bases). The CDR3 runs 14 residues. Germline CDR1 reads SQVTM; CDR2 reads ANQGSEA. This CDR3 reads CGVLASSGADTQYF. CDR3 bases: TGCGGCGTTCTAGCTAGTAGCGGCGCAGATACGCAGTATTTT.

A remark on this clonotype: This may be a read error: a much more frequent sequence differs by one nucleotide. V gene TRBV28 combines with J gene TRBJ1-1; tentatively, D is TRBD1 (5 bases). CDR1 MDHEN and CDR2 SYDVKM come from the germline V gene. The ends were cut back, 2 bases at V and 1 base at J, with 11 bases in the middle. The CDR3 is 15 amino acids. This chain's CDR3 is CASSLAGRGNTEAFF. The CDR3 DNA follows: TGTGCCAGCAGTTTAGCGGGACGGGGGAACACTGAAGCTTTCTTT.